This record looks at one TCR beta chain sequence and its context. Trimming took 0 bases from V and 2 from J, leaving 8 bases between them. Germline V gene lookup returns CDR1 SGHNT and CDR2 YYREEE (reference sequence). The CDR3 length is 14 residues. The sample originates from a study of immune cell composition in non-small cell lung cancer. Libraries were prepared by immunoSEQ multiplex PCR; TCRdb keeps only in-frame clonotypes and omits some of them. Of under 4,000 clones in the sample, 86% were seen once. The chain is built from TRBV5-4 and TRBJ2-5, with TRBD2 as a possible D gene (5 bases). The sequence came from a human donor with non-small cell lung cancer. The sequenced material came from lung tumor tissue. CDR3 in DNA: TGTGCCAGCAGCTTGGCCGGGGTTCAAGAGACCCAGTACTTC. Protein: CASSLAGVQETQYF.